The 32 T cell receptor beta chains reported below all come from one sample, sequenced in a study of CDR3 diversity in severe acne (dated by TCRdb to the late 2010s). Receptor libraries were prepared by PCR. The sequencing machine was an Illumina HiSeq 2000. TCRdb trimmed public reads at Q25 via fastp, called clones via MiXCR and kept in-frame beta chains. Rows merge per CDR3 protein into single entries with the most common DNA and genes. The sample table shows around 85,000 distinct CDR3 sequences, and about 53% are seen once. The top ten clones comprise 11% of the sample. Sequencing input: blood. Receptors were obtained from a male donor with severe acne vulgaris.

This clonotype was detected only a few times. The J gene is TRBJ2-3, the V gene TRBV5-5, with a possible D match to TRBD2 (6 bases). The germline CDR1 and CDR2 sequences are SGHKS and YYEKEE (reference sequence). CDR3 size: 17 residues. Trimming shortened V by 4 bases and J by 6 bases, and 24 bases separated the two germline ends. Here the CDR3 DNA reads TGTGCCAGCAGCCTAAACTGGGGGGTAATGGCGGGGGATACGCAGTATTTT. It yields the protein CASSLNWGVMAGDTQYF. Full variable domain (rest looked up from reference TRBV5-5 and TRBJ2-3): DAGVTQSPTHLIKTRGQQVTLRCSPISGHKSVSWYQQVLGQGPQFIFQYYEKEERGRGNFPDRFSARQFPNYSSELNVNALLLGDSALYLCASSLNWGVMAGDTQYFGPGTRLTVL.

Note on this clonotype: A much larger clone lies one base from this, so it may be a read error. This chain uses TRBV12-3 or TRBV12-4 with TRBJ2-5; the D call may be TRBD1 or TRBD2 (6 bases each). This CDR3 is built from 13 residues. Trimming left V 2 bases short and J 4 bases short, with 8 bases between. The CDR3 sequence is CASSLRGVETQYF. CDR3 bases: TGTGCCAGCAGTTTAAGGGGGGTAGAGACCCAGTACTTC.

V and J are TRBV6-6 and TRBJ1-5; maybe TRBD1 (5 bases). CDR1 MNHNY and CDR2 SVGAGI come from the germline V gene (reference sequence). The CDR3 has 15 residues. Trimming pared 7 bases from V and 0 bases from J, leaving 13 bases between. CDR3 loop: CASTTDAYSNQPQHF. The CDR3 DNA reads TGTGCCAGCACGACAGATGCTTATAGCAATCAGCCCCAGCATTTT.

This clonotype appeared many times. This chain links TRBV3-1 with TRBJ2-5; D unclear. V lost 1 base and J 4 bases, leaving 1 base between the germline ends. The CDR3 extends over 11 amino acids. The germline V gene has CDR1 LGHDT and CDR2 YNNKEL (reference sequence). CDR3 region: CASSQGETQYF. CDR3 bases: TGTGCCAGCAGCCAAGGAGAGACCCAGTACTTC.

This clonotype was counted at least ten times. V is TRBV7-8 and J is TRBJ2-1; D unclear. Germline lookup yields CDR1 SGHVS and CDR2 FQNEAQ. Trimming left V 5 bases short and J 13 bases short, with 15 bases between. The CDR3 loop spans 12 amino acids. CDR3 region: CASSLVRTTQFF. DNA of the CDR3: TGTGCCAGCAGCCTTGTGAGGACGACTCAGTTCTTC.

This chain joins TRBV25-1 and TRBJ1-6; D might be TRBD1 (5 bases). This CDR3 contains 13 residues. V gave up 5 bases and J gave up 10 bases, with 12 bases separating them. CDR1 is MGHDK and CDR2 is SYGVNS in the germline V gene. The CDR3: CASSPGTGSPLHF. CDR3 nucleotides: TGTGCCAGCAGTCCCGGGACGGGATCACCCCTCCACTTT.

This chain uses TRBV11-3 with TRBJ2-5; the match to TRBD2 covers 16 bases. After removal of 0 bases from V and 2 bases from J, the junction contained 0 bases not matched to a gene. Per germline, CDR1 SGHNT and CDR2 YENEEA. The CDR3 loop spans 17 amino acids. CDR3 amino acids: CASSLEGLAGGQETQYF. The CDR3 DNA follows: TGTGCCAGCAGCTTAGAGGGACTAGCGGGAGGGCAAGAGACCCAGTACTTC.

This clonotype occurred many times. The chain joins TRBV11-2 to TRBJ2-7; 11 bases align to TRBD2. Germline values: CDR1 SGHAT, CDR2 FQNNGV. V trimming: 1 base; J trimming: 3 bases; junction bases outside the gene matches: 5. This CDR3 comprises 16 residues. In DNA form, the CDR3 reads TGTGCCAGCAGCTTAGGGCGAGGGACTAGCGGCTACGAGCAGTACTTC. Translating it yields CASSLGRGTSGYEQYF.

This clonotype has a single count. This rearrangement joins TRBV28 to TRBJ2-7; 8 bases map to TRBD2. This CDR3 is 11 amino acids long. Germline V gene sequence: CDR1 MDHEN, CDR2 SYDVKM. Written as DNA, the CDR3 is TGTACCAATAGCGGGACTTACGAGCAGTACTTC. Translated, it gives CTNSGTYEQYF.

The chain uses TRBV25-1 and TRBJ2-7, with D unclear. Trimming removed 1 base at V and 2 bases at J, with 6 bases between. Germline V CDR1 and CDR2: MGHDK, SYGVNS. The CDR3 contains 13 residues. CDR3 coding DNA: TGTGCCAGCAGTGAATCGGGTACCTACGAGCAGTACTTC. Its translation is CASSESGTYEQYF.

This clonotype was picked up one time. The chain is built from TRBV30 and TRBJ1-5; D is uncertain. Germline V CDR1 and CDR2: GTSNPN, SVGIG (reference sequence). The CDR3 length is 14 residues. The V gene lost 1 base and the J gene lost 3 bases, with 10 bases spanning the gap. CDR3 DNA sequence: TGTGCCTGGAGTGGCACATCCTTCAATCAGCCCCAGCATTTT. Translated: CAWSGTSFNQPQHF. The full variable domain, in which reference TRBV30 and TRBJ1-5 provide the parts outside the CDR3, is SQTIHQWPATLVQPVGSPLSLECTVEGTSNPNLYWYRQAAGRGLQLLFYSVGIGQISSEVPQNLSASRPQDRQFILSSKKLLLSDSGFYLCAWSGTSFNQPQHFGDGTRLSIL.

V usage is TRBV19 and J usage is TRBJ1-2; D gene ambiguous. The CDR3 length is 16 residues. Germline V gene lookup returns CDR1 LNHDA and CDR2 SQIVND (reference sequence). The germline V and J ends were trimmed by 4 bases and 3 bases, with 18 bases remaining between them. The DNA of the CDR3 is TGTGCCAGTAGTAAGGCTTATGCAGACAACGACTATGGCTACACCTTC. Its translation is CASSKAYADNDYGYTF.

Relative to its sample, this clonotype is medium-sized (0.01 to 0.1%). The rearrangement uses TRBV5-6 and TRBJ2-7; TRBD2 agrees at 7 bases. The junction had 12 bases not matched to a gene; V was cut back by 3 bases and J by 3 bases. Germline CDR1 reads SGHDT; CDR2 reads YYEEEE. The CDR3 is 16 amino acids. Written as DNA, the CDR3 is TGTGCCAGCAGCTCCTGGACTAGTTTGTCGGTCTACGAGCAGTACTTC. It specifies CASSSWTSLSVYEQYF. Using reference TRBV5-6 and TRBJ2-7 for the parts outside the CDR3, the full variable domain is DAGVTQSPTHLIKTRGQQVTLRCSPKSGHDTVSWYQQALGQGPQFIFQYYEEEERQRGNFPDRFSGHQFPNYSSELNVNALLLGDSALYLCASSSWTSLSVYEQYFGPGTRLTVT.

The chain couples TRBV19 to TRBJ1-3, with D perhaps TRBD1 (6 bases). Trimming took off 2 bases at V and 2 bases at J, with 19 bases between the two ends. The germline CDR1 and CDR2 sequences are LNHDA and SQIVND (reference sequence). CDR3 length equals 18 residues. Here the CDR3 reads CASSITSPGVKAGNTIYF. In nucleotides, the CDR3 is TGTGCCAGTAGTATAACCTCCCCAGGGGTTAAAGCTGGAAACACCATATATTTT. Drawing the rest from reference TRBV19 and TRBJ1-3, the complete variable domain is DGGITQSPKYLFRKEGQNVTLSCEQNLNHDAMYWYRQDPGQGLRLIYYSQIVNDFQKGDIAEGYSVSREKKESFPLTVTSAQKNPTAFYLCASSITSPGVKAGNTIYFGEGSWLTVV.

This clonotype is classed as medium-sized. The rearrangement joins TRBV2 to TRBJ2-1, with D perhaps matching TRBD1 (6 bases). The germline V gene has CDR1 SNHLY and CDR2 FYNNEI. This CDR3 region has 14 residues. V was trimmed by 6 bases and J by 2 bases, leaving 11 bases between them. For the CDR3, the DNA is TGTGCCAGCAGACAGGGTTGGACCTACAATGAGCAGTTCTTC. Translating it yields CASRQGWTYNEQFF. The full variable domain, in which reference TRBV2 and TRBJ2-1 provide the parts outside the CDR3, is EPEVTQTPSHQVTQMGQEVILRCVPISNHLYFYWYRQILGQKVEFLVSFYNNEISEKSEIFDDQFSVERPDGSNFTLKIRSTKLEDSAMYFCASRQGWTYNEQFFGPGTRLTVL.

The genes are TRBV4-2 and TRBJ2-3; the match to TRBD2 covers 9 bases. After removal of 0 bases from V and 1 base from J, the junction contained 2 bases not matched to a gene. Germline values: CDR1 LGHNA, CDR2 YNFKEQ. The CDR3 contains 16 residues. The DNA of the CDR3 is TGTGCCAGCAGCCAAGAATTAGCGGGGGGCACAGATACGCAGTATTTT. The encoded protein is CASSQELAGGTDTQYF.

As regards this clonotype: A much larger clone lies a single base off, so this may be a read error. The chain joins TRBV25-1 to TRBJ1-1, with D maybe TRBD1 (5 bases). Germline CDR1 MGHDK, CDR2 SYGVNS. The CDR3 totals 13 residues. CDR3 nucleotides: TGTGCCTGCAGTCTAGGGGAGGGAACTGAAGCTTTCTTT. Protein sequence: CACSLGEGTEAFF.

V and J are TRBV7-2 and TRBJ2-7; 8 positions agree with TRBD2. With V trimmed by 4 bases and J by 7 bases, 9 bases remained unmatched. CDR3 size: 14 residues. Germline CDR1 is SGHTA and CDR2 is FQGNSA. This CDR3 is CASSSLAGWREQYF. In nucleotides, the CDR3 is TGTGCCAGCAGCTCTTTAGCGGGATGGCGGGAGCAGTACTTC.

The chain recombines TRBV2 with TRBJ2-2; 7 bases align to TRBD1. The V and J ends lost 6 bases and 4 bases, in that order; junction bases with no gene match: 11. Germline V lookup: CDR1 SNHLY, CDR2 FYNNEI. This CDR3 comprises 16 residues. The CDR3 coding sequence is TGTGCCAGCAGATCTTCGCAGGGGGTGGTCACCGGGGAGCTGTTTTTT. Translation: CASRSSQGVVTGELFF.

The chain has TRBV10-3 and TRBJ2-7; D might be TRBD2 (6 bases). Trimming cost V 10 bases and J 12 bases, with 16 bases left between them. CDR1 ENHRY and CDR2 SYGVKD come from the germline V gene. The CDR3 is made up of 10 amino acids. CDR3 coding DNA: TGTGCCAGCGGACTACGGGACCCGTACTTC. This translates into CASGLRDPYF.

This chain joins TRBV25-1 and TRBJ1-4; the D gene is possibly TRBD1 (5 bases). Germline V gene data show CDR1 as MGHDK and CDR2 as SYGVNS. The CDR3 sequence is 13 residues long. V was cut by 6 bases and J by 7 bases, with 12 bases left in between. The CDR3 spells CASSAGTSEKLFF. DNA for the CDR3: TGTGCCAGCAGCGCCGGGACGTCTGAAAAACTGTTTTTT.

This clonotype was seen many times. The V call is TRBV19, the J call TRBJ2-1; D possibly corresponds to TRBD2 (6 bases). In germline, CDR1 is LNHDA, CDR2 SQIVND (reference sequence). The germline V and J ends were trimmed by 3 bases and 6 bases, with 12 bases remaining between them. The CDR3 runs 14 residues. This CDR3 reads CASSMRDSFNEQFF. As DNA, the CDR3 is TGTGCCAGTAGTATGAGGGACTCTTTCAATGAGCAGTTCTTC.

This clonotype was picked up many times. V gene TRBV15 combines with J gene TRBJ1-5, with 8 bases aligning to TRBD1. V shed 5 bases, J shed 4 bases, and the junction held 4 bases outside the gene matches. Germline V gene data show CDR1 as LNHNV and CDR2 as YYDKDF (reference sequence). The CDR3 contains 14 residues. The CDR3 spells CATSVGQENQPQHF. The CDR3 DNA is TGTGCCACCAGCGTGGGACAGGAGAATCAGCCCCAGCATTTT.

J is TRBJ1-5 and V is TRBV20-1, with D possibly TRBD1 on 5 matching bases. Between the trimmed V and J ends, which lost 6 bases and 8 bases, there was a span of 26 bases. The CDR3 consists of 16 residues. CDR1 and CDR2 (germline): DFQATT, SNEGSKA (reference sequence). CDR3 region: CSASGFAGTLNEPQHF. The CDR3 nucleotides read TGCAGTGCCTCAGGATTTGCGGGGACTTTAAATGAGCCCCAGCATTTT.

This clonotype was detected ten times or more. CDR3: CASSSHTGVEQYF. The CDR3, as DNA: TGTGCCAGCAGTTCCCACACGGGGGTCGAGCAGTACTTC. This chain links TRBV12-3 or TRBV12-4 with TRBJ2-7; the D gene is possibly TRBD2 (6 bases). Deletions cut 4 bases from V and 6 bases from J, with 13 bases between. The CDR3 runs to 13 residues.

The rearrangement links TRBV7-9 to TRBJ2-6, with unresolved D. Germline-derived CDR1 and CDR2 are SEHNR and FQNEAQ (reference sequence). Trimming shortened V by 5 bases and J by 2 bases, and 16 bases separated the two germline ends. This CDR3 region has 17 residues. CDR3 loop: CASSPGDGSPGANVLTF. The CDR3 DNA reads TGTGCCAGCAGCCCCGGAGACGGTTCCCCTGGGGCCAACGTCCTGACTTTC.

This clonotype appeared many times. The chain employs TRBV20-1 and TRBJ2-1; the match to TRBD2 covers 9 bases. This CDR3 has 15 residues. V lost 6 bases and J lost 7; bases outside the gene matches: 13. Germline V lookup: CDR1 DFQATT, CDR2 SNEGSKA (reference sequence). CDR3 amino acids: CSATSILAGINEQFF. The CDR3 region has the DNA TGCAGTGCCACCTCGATTCTAGCGGGGATAAATGAGCAGTTCTTC.

This clonotype has a handful of counts. The CDR3 DNA follows: TGTGCCAGCAGTTACCCCATGGGACAGGGGGCTGACGAGCAGTACTTC. Its translation: CASSYPMGQGADEQYF. The rearrangement uses TRBV6-2 or TRBV6-3 and TRBJ2-7; the match to TRBD1 covers 12 bases. From germline, CDR1 is MNHEY and CDR2 SVGEGT. The J segment lost 5 bases and the V segment lost 2 bases, leaving 7 bases of the junction unmatched. The CDR3 extends over 16 amino acids.

This chain connects TRBV6-5 to TRBJ1-5, with 7 nucleotides matching TRBD1. The junction had 10 bases not matched to a gene; V was cut back by 5 bases and J by 3 bases. The CDR3 length is 16 residues. Germline lookup yields CDR1 MNHEY and CDR2 SVGAGI. The DNA for the CDR3 is TGTGCCAGCAGTGAGGGGGCAGGGGAGTTCAATCAGCCCCAGCATTTT. Its translation is CASSEGAGEFNQPQHF.

The chain uses TRBV25-1 and TRBJ2-2, with no clear D. The CDR3 sequence is 12 residues long. V was cut by 4 bases and J by 6 bases, with 6 bases left in between. Germline CDR1 reads MGHDK; CDR2 reads SYGVNS. The CDR3, as DNA: TGTGCCAGCAGTGCCTCACCCGGGGAGCTGTTTTTT. It translates to CASSASPGELFF.

Worth noting for this clonotype: A much larger clone differs from this one at a single base, so this may be a read error. The V call is TRBV25-1, the J call TRBJ2-2, with D maybe TRBD2 (5 bases). The CDR3 sequence is 16 residues long. Germline values: CDR1 MGHDK, CDR2 SYGVNS. In nucleotides, the CDR3 is TGTGCCTGCAGTGAACGGGGAATCGCGAACACCGGGGAGCTGTTTTTT. Translating gives CACSERGIANTGELFF.

This clonotype was counted many times. This chain connects TRBV19 to TRBJ2-7, with D possibly being TRBD1 (5 bases). The CDR3 is 16 amino acids. Germline V gene sequence: CDR1 LNHDA, CDR2 SQIVND (reference sequence). V dropped 7 bases and J dropped 2 bases, with 21 bases sitting between them. This chain's CDR3 is CASTSLRGFGPYEQYV. The CDR3 DNA is TGTGCCAGTACCTCACTTAGGGGCTTTGGTCCCTACGAGCAGTACGTC.